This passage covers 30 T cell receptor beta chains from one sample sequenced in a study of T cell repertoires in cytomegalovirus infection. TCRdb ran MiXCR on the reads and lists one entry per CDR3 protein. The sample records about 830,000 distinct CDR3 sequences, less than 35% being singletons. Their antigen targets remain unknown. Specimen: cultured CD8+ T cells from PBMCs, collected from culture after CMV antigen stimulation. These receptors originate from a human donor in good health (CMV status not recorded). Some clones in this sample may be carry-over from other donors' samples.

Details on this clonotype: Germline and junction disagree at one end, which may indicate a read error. The CDR3 nucleotides read TGTGCCAGCATCCTCCCCGGGGGAAGCACTGAACCTTTCTTT. As protein: CASILPGGSTEPFF. The chain links TRBV7-4 to TRBJ1-1; a weak D match, TRBD1 (5 bases). CDR1 and CDR2 from the germline V gene are SGHVT and SQSDAQ. This CDR3 contains 14 residues.

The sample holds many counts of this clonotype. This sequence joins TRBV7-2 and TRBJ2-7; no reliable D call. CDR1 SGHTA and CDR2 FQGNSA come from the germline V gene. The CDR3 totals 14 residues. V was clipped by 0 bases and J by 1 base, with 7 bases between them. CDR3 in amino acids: CASSLAASSYEQYF. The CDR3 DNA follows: TGTGCCAGCAGCTTAGCGGCCAGTTCCTACGAGCAGTACTTC.

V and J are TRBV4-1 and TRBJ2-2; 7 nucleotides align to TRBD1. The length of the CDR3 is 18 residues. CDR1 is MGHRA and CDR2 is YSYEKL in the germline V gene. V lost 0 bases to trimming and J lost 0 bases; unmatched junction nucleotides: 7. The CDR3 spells CASSQEPTGTANTGELFF. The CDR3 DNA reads TGCGCCAGCAGCCAAGAGCCGACCGGGACAGCGAACACCGGGGAGCTGTTTTTT.

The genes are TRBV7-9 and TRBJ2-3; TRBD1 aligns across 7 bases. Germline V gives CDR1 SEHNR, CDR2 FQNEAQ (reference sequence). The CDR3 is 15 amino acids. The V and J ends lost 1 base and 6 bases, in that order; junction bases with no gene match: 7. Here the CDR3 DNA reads TGTGCCAGCAGCTTAGGGGTTTCGGACAGGGATACGCAGTATTTT. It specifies CASSLGVSDRDTQYF.

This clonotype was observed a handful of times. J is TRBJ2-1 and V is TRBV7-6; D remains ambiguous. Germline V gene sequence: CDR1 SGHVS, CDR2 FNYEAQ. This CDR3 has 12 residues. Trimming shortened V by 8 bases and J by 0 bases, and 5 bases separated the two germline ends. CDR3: CASVSSYNEQFF. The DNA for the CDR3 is TGTGCCAGCGTCTCCTCCTACAATGAGCAGTTCTTC.

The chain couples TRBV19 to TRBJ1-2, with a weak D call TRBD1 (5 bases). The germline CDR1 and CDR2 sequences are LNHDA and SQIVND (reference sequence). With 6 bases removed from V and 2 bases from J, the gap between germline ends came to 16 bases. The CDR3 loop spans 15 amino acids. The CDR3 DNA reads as TGTGCCAGTAGGACGACTTTGTCAGGGAACTATGGCTACACCTTC. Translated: CASRTTLSGNYGYTF.

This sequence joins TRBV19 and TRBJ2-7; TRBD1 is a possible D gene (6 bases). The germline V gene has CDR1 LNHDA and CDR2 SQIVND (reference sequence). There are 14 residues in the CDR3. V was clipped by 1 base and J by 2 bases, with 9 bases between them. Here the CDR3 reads CASSIARGAYEQYF. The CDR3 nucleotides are TGTGCCAGTAGTATAGCCAGGGGTGCCTACGAGCAGTACTTC.

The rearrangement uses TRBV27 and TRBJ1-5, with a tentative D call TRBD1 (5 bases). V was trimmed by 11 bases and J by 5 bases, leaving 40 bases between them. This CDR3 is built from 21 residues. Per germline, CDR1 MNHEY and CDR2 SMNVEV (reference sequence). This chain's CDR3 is CAALRSSSWGWAGRLDQPQHF. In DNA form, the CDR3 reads TGTGCCGCCCTTAGGTCTTCCTCATGGGGCTGGGCAGGGAGGTTGGATCAGCCCCAGCATTTT.

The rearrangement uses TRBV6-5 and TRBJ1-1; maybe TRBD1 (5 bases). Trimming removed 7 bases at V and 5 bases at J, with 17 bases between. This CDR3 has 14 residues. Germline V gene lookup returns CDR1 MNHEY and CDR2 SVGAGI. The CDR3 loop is CASTKRGRNTEAFF. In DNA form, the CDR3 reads TGTGCCAGCACCAAGAGGGGTAGGAATACTGAAGCTTTCTTT.

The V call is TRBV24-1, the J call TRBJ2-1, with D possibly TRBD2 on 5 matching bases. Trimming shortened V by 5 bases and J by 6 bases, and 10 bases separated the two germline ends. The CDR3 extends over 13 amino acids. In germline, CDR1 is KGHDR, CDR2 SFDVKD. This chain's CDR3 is CATSGTGSNEQFF. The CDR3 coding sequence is TGTGCCACCAGTGGAACGGGGAGCAATGAGCAGTTCTTC.

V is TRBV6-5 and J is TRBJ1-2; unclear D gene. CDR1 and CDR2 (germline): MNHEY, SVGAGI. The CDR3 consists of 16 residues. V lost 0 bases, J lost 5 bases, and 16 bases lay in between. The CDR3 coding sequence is TGTGCCAGCAGTTACTCGAATTTCCCGGATTTTTATGGCTACACCTTC. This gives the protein CASSYSNFPDFYGYTF.

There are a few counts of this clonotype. The DNA of the CDR3 is TGTGCCAGCAGTCCGGGGACTAGCGGGACGTACCAAGAGACCCAGTACTTC. Translated: CASSPGTSGTYQETQYF. The rearrangement uses TRBV7-9 and TRBJ2-5; 13 bases are shared with TRBD2. This CDR3 has 17 residues. Per germline, CDR1 SEHNR and CDR2 FQNEAQ (reference sequence). V lost 6 bases, J lost 0 bases, and 7 bases stayed unmatched. Based on the CDR3 plus reference TRBV7-9 and TRBJ2-5, the full variable domain is DTGVSQNPRHKITKRGQNVTFRCDPISEHNRLYWYRQTLGQGPEFLTYFQNEAQLEKSRLLSDRFSAERPKGSFSTLEIQRTEQGDSAMYLCASSPGTSGTYQETQYFGPGTRLLVL.

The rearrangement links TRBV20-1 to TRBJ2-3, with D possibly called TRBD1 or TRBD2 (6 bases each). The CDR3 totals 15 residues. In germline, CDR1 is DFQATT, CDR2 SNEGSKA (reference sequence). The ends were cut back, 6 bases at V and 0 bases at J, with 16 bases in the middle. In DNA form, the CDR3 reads TGCAGTGCCCTGAGGGGGGTAACTAGCACAGATACGCAGTATTTT. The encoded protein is CSALRGVTSTDTQYF.

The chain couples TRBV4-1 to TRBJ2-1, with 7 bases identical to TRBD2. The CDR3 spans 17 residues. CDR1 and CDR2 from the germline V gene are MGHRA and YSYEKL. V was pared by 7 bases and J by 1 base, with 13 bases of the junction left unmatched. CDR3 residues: CASTPRLAGDSYNEQFF. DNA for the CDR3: TGCGCCAGCACCCCAAGGTTAGCGGGCGATTCCTACAATGAGCAGTTCTTC.

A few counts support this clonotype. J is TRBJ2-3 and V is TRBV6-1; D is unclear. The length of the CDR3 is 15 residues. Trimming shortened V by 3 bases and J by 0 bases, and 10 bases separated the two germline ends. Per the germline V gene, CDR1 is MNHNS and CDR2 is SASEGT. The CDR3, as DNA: TGTGCCAGCAGTGACTGGCGTTTTAGCACAGATACGCAGTATTTT. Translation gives CASSDWRFSTDTQYF.

The CDR3: CSARKRTGGDSQPQHF. In DNA form, the CDR3 reads TGCAGTGCTAGAAAAAGGACAGGGGGTGACTCTCAGCCCCAGCATTTT. The chain is built from TRBV20-1 and TRBJ1-5, with 10 nucleotides matching TRBD1. CDR1 is DFQATT and CDR2 is SNEGSKA in the germline V gene (reference sequence). This CDR3 is 16 amino acids long. V trimming: 2 bases; J trimming: 6 bases; junction bases outside the gene matches: 10.

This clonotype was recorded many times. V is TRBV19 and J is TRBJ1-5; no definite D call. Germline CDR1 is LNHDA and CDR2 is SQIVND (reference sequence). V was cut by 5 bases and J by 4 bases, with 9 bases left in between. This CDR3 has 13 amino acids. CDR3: CASSFPGNQPQHF. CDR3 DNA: TGTGCCAGTAGTTTTCCCGGGAATCAGCCCCAGCATTTT.

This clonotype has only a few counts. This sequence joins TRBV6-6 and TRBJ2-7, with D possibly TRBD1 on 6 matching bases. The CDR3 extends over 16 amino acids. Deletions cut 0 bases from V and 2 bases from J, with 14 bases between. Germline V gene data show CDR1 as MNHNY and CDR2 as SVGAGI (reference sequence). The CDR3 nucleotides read TGTGCCAGCAGTTACTCACAGGGCCGGGACGCCTACGAGCAGTACGTC. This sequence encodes CASSYSQGRDAYEQYV.

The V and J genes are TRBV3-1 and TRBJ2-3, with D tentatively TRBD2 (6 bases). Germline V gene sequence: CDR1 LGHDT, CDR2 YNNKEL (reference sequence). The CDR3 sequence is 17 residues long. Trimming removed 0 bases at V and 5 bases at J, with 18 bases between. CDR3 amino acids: CASSQEAAGPRGDTQYF. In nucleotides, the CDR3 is TGTGCCAGCAGCCAAGAAGCGGCGGGGCCGCGCGGAGATACGCAGTATTTT.

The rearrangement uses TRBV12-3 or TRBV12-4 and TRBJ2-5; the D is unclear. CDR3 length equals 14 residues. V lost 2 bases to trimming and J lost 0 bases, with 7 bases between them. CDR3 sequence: CASSLFPHQETQYF. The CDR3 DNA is TGTGCCAGCAGTTTATTCCCCCACCAAGAGACCCAGTACTTC.

The CDR3 DNA is TGCGCCAGCAGTTCGGAGGGCTCTTCAGGCTACACCTTC. It specifies CASSSEGSSGYTF. The chain uses TRBV5-1 and TRBJ1-2; D remains ambiguous. The CDR3 runs 13 residues. CDR1 and CDR2 from the germline V gene are SGHRS and YFSETQ. Trimming pared 5 bases from V and 8 bases from J, leaving 16 bases between.

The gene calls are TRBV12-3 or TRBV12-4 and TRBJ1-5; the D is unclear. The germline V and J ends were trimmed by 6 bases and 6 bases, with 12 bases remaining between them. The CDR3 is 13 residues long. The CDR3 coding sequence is TGTGCCAGCAGCAGTAATTGGGGTCAGCCCCAGCATTTT. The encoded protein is CASSSNWGQPQHF.

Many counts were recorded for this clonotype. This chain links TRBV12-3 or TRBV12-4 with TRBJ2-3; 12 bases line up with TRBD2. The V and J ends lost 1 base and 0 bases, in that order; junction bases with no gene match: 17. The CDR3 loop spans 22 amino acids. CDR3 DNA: TGTGCCAGCAGTTTAGTCGCGACTAGCGGGGGCCTCCGACCATATAGCACAGATACGCAGTATTTT. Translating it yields CASSLVATSGGLRPYSTDTQYF.

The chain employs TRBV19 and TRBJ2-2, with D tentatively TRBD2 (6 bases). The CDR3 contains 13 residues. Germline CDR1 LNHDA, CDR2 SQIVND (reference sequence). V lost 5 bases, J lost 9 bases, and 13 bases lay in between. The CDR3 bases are TGTGCCAGTAGTTGGGGCGGGAACAGGGAGCTGTTTTTT. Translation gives CASSWGGNRELFF.

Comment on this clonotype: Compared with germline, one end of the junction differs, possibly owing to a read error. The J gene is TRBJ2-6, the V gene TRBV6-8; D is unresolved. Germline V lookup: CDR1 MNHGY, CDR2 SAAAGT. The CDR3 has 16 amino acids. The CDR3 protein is CASSYSSPSGTNVLTF. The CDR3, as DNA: TGTGCCAGCAGTTACTCGAGCCCCTCTGGGACCAACGTCCTGACTTTC.

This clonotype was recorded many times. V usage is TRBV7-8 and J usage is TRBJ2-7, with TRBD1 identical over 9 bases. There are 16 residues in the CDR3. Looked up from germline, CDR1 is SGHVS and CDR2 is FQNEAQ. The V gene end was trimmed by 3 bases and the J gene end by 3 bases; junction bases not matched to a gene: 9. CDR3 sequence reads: CASSFLRWTGDYEQYF. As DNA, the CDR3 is TGTGCCAGCAGCTTCCTCCGCTGGACAGGGGACTACGAGCAGTACTTC.

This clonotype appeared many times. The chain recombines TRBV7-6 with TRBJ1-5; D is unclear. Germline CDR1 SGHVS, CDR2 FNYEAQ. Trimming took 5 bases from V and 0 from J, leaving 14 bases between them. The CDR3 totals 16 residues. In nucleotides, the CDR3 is TGTGCCAGCAGCAGCGGCCCTTGGGATAGCAATCAGCCCCAGCATTTT. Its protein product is CASSSGPWDSNQPQHF.

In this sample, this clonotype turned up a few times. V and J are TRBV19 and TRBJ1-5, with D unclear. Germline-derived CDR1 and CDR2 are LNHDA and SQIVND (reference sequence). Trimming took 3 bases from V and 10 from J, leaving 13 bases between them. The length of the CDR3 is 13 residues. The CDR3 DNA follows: TGTGCCAGTAGTATCTGGGCCCCGGGACCCCAGCATTTT. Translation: CASSIWAPGPQHF.

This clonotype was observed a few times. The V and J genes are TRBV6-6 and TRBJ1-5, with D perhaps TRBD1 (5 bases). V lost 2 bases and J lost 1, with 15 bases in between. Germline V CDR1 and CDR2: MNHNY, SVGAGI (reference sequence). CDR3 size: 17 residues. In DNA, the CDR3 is TGTGCCAGCAGTTACGAGCTTAACTGGGGGAGCAATCAGCCCCAGCATTTT. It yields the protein CASSYELNWGSNQPQHF.

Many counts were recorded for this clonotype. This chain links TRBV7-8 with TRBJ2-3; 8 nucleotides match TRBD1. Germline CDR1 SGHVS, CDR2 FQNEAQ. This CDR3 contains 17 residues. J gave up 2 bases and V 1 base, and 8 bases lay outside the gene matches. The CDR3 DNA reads TGTGCCAGCAGCTTAGGCCAGACAGGGGACGACACAGATACGCAGTATTTT. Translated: CASSLGQTGDDTDTQYF.